This TCR beta chain stems from a study of blood T cell repertoires in COVID-19. The wider study: Samples taken during acute and convalescent COVID-19 were collected in the United States, Italy and Spain. From T cells, B-cell-depleted T cells, or PBMCs came the material, which was cDNA or gDNA.

Participants spanned ages about 18 to 95 years and resided in roughly 26 US areas. Cohorts were based on clinical histories the participants reported. Profiling relied on immunoSEQ multiplex PCR, and the TCRdb table lists in-frame clones only, not all of them. The repertoire holds a few hundred thousand clones, with less than 85% as singletons. The germline V and J ends were trimmed by 6 bases and 4 bases, with 18 bases remaining between them. Per germline, CDR1 SNHLY and CDR2 FYNNEI. The CDR3 contains 15 residues. Sequences were obtained from PBMCs or T cells enriched from blood (not recorded which). The chain couples TRBV2 to TRBJ1-1; tentatively, D is TRBD1 (5 bases). The TCR comes from a woman in her fifties or sixties who had recovered from COVID-19. In nucleotides, the CDR3 is TGTGCCAGCAGGGGGCCAGGGAGAGCGGGCACTGAAGCTTTCTTT. It yields the protein CASRGPGRAGTEAFF.